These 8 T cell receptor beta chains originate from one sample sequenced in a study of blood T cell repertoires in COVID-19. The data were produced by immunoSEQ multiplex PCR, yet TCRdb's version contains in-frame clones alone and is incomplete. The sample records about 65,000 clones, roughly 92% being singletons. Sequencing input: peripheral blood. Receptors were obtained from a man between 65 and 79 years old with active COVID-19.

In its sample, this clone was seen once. CDR3 DNA sequence: TGCGCCAGCAGTCCCGGACAGCGTTACACCGGGGAGCTGTTTTTT. Protein: CASSPGQRYTGELFF. This chain uses TRBV10-1 with TRBJ2-2; a weak D match, TRBD1 (6 bases). The V and J ends lost 5 bases and 3 bases respectively, with 13 bases between them. In germline, CDR1 is WNHNN, CDR2 SYGVQD (reference sequence). CDR3 length: 15 residues.

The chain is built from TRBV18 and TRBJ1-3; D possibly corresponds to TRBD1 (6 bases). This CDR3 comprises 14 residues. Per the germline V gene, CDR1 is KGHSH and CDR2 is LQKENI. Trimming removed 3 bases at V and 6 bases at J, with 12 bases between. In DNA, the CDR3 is TGTGCCAGCTCACCCCAGGACAGCCTAAACACCATATATTTT. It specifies CASSPQDSLNTIYF. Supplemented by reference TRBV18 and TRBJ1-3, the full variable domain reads NAGVMQNPRHLVRRRGQEARLRCSPMKGHSHVYWYRQLPEEGLKFMVYLQKENIIDESGMPKERFSAEFPKEGPSILRIQQVVRGDSAAYFCASSPQDSLNTIYFGEGSWLTVV.

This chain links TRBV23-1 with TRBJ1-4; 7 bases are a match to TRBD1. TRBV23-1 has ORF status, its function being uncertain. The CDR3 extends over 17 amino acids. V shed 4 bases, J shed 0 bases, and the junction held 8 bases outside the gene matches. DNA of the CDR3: TGCGCCAGCAGTCTGGAGGACAGGCAAACAACTAATGAAAAACTGTTTTTT. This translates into CASSLEDRQTTNEKLFF.

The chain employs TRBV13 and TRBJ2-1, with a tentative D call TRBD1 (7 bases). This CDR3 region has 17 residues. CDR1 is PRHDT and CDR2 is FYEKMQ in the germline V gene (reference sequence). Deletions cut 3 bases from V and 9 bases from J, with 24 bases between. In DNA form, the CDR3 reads TGTGCCAGCAGCTTCCTCCGGCGGGACAGTCCTCTAGGTGAGCAGTTCTTC. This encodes CASSFLRRDSPLGEQFF.

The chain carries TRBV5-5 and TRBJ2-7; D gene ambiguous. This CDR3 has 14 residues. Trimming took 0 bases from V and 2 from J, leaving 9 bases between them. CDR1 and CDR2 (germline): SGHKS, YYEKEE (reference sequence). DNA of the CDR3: TGTGCCAGCAGCTTGGGGGCCGGTACCTACGAGCAGTACTTC. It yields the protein CASSLGAGTYEQYF.

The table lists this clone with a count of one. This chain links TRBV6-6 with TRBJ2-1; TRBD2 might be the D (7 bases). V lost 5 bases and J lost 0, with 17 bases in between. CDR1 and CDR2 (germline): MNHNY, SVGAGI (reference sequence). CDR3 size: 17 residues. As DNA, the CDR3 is TGTGCCAGCAGTCGTGTAGGGGGGGGAAGCTCCTACAATGAGCAGTTCTTC. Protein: CASSRVGGGSSYNEQFF.

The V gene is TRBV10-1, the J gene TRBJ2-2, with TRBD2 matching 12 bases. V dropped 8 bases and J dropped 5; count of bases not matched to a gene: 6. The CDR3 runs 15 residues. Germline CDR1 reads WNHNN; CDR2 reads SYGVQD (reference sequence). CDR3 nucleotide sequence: TGCGCCAGCTCTAGCGGGGGGGCGAGGACCGGGGAGCTGTTTTTT. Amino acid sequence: CASSSGGARTGELFF.

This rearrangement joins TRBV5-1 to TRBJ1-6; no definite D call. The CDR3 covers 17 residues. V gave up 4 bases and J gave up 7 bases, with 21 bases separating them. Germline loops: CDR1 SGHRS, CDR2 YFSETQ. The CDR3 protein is CASSQDLAGLNNSPLHF. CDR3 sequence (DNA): TGCGCCAGCAGCCAGGATTTGGCGGGGTTGAACAATTCACCCCTCCACTTT.